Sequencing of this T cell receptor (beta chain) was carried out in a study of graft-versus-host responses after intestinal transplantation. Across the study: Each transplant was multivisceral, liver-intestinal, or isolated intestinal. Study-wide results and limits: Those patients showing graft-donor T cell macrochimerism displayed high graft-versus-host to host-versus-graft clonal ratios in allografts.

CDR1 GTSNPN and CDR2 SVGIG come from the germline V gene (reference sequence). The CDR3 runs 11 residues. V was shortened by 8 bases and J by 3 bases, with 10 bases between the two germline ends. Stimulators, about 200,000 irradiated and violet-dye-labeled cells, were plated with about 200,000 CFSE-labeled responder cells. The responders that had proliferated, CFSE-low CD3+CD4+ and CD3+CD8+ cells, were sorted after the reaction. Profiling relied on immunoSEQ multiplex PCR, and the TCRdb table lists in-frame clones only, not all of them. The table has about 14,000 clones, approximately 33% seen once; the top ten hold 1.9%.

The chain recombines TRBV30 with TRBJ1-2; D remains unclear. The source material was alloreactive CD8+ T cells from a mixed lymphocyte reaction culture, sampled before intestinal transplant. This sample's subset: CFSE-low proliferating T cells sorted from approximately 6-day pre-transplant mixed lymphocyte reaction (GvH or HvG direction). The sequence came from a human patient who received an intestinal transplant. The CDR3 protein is CALKEDYGYTF. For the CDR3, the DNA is TGTGCCCTGAAGGAGGACTATGGCTACACCTTC. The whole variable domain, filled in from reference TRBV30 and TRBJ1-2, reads SQTIHQWPATLVQPVGSPLSLECTVEGTSNPNLYWYRQAAGRGLQLLFYSVGIGQISSEVPQNLSASRPQDRQFILSSKKLLLSDSGFYLCALKEDYGYTFGSGTRLTVV.